The next 32 T cell receptor beta chains were all read from a single sample in a study of CXCR3-negative and CXCR3-positive naive CD8 T cells. The TRB libraries of cDNA were built by UMI-labeled 5' RACE. TCRdb re-called the 5' RACE reads and catalogs CDR3 proteins one per entry, DNA excluded. The sample's table shows 40,000 to 50,000 distinct CDR3 sequences. The sample taken for sequencing was naive CXCR3- CD8+ T cells from blood. The subset: CD45RO-CCR7+CD27+CD95- naive CD8+ T cells lacking CXCR3 (TNR3-). Receptors were obtained from a human donor in good health. Some clones in this sample may be carry-over from other donors' samples.

The V gene is TRBV12-3 or TRBV12-4, the J gene TRBJ2-3; the TRBD2 assignment by TCRdb is unverifiable without DNA. There are 16 residues in the CDR3. CDR3 sequence reads: CASSLLTSGAADTQYF.

The rearrangement joins TRBV7-9 to TRBJ1-1; TCRdb indicates TRBD1, and absent DNA this call remains unverified. Looked up from germline, CDR1 is SEHNR and CDR2 is FQNEAQ (reference sequence). The CDR3 loop spans 16 amino acids. The CDR3 spells CASSSPGTGENTEAFF.

The chain couples TRBV28 to TRBJ2-5; the D call from TCRdb, TRBD2, cannot be confirmed without DNA. This CDR3 region has 15 residues. CDR1 and CDR2 from the germline V gene are MDHEN and SYDVKM. CDR3 residues: CASRARTRTQETQYF.

This chain connects TRBV28 to TRBJ2-7; the D call from TCRdb, TRBD1, cannot be confirmed without DNA. CDR1 and CDR2 (germline): MDHEN, SYDVKM. This CDR3 is 15 amino acids long. The CDR3: CASSLTGDGSYEQYF. Filled out from reference TRBV28 and TRBJ2-7, the complete variable domain reads DVKVTQSSRYLVKRTGEKVFLECVQDMDHENMFWYRQDPGLGLRLIYFSYDVKMKEKGDIPEGYSVSREKKERFSLILESASTNQTSMYLCASSLTGDGSYEQYFGPGTRLTVT.

V gene TRBV29-1 combines with J gene TRBJ2-2. CDR3 length equals 12 residues. Germline-derived CDR1 and CDR2 are SQVTM and ANQGSEA. CDR3 amino acids: CSVGLNTGELFF.

This chain uses TRBV28 with TRBJ1-5; TCRdb calls TRBD1, which cannot be checked without DNA. This CDR3 has 16 amino acids. Per the germline V gene, CDR1 is MDHEN and CDR2 is SYDVKM. The CDR3: CASSLLQGADYQPQHF.

The rearrangement uses TRBV25-1 and TRBJ2-7; TCRdb picks TRBD1, but there is no DNA to check that call. The CDR3 sequence is 15 residues long. The germline gives CDR1 MGHDK, CDR2 SYGVNS. The CDR3 is CASSDPDRYTYEQYF.

V is TRBV7-8 and J is TRBJ2-7; TCRdb designates TRBD1, a call that cannot be tested without DNA. CDR3 length: 15 amino acids. In germline, CDR1 is SGHVS, CDR2 FQNEAQ. CDR3 loop: CASRPAPGESYEQYF.

The rearrangement joins TRBV20-1 to TRBJ2-7; there is no DNA to check the TCRdb D call of TRBD2. Germline lookup yields CDR1 DFQATT and CDR2 SNEGSKA (reference sequence). This CDR3 is built from 14 residues. The CDR3 loop reads CSARGSGGIYEQYF.

CDR3 amino acids: CASRLNRGGYNEQFF. J is TRBJ2-1 and V is TRBV28; TCRdb's D gene call, TRBD1, goes unchecked for lack of DNA. In germline, CDR1 is MDHEN, CDR2 SYDVKM. The CDR3 loop spans 15 amino acids.

The J gene is TRBJ2-1, the V gene TRBV9; the D call of TRBD1 rests on TCRdb alone, since no DNA is present to check it. CDR1 and CDR2 (germline): SGDLS, YYNGEE. CDR3 size: 16 residues. The CDR3 sequence is CASSVAVDRAFNEQFF.

CDR3: CASSPEGSEQYF. The chain has TRBV5-1 and TRBJ2-7; the TRBD2 assignment by TCRdb is unverifiable without DNA. The CDR3 runs to 12 residues. Germline CDR1 is SGHRS and CDR2 is YFSETQ. The full variable domain, its missing parts supplied by reference TRBV5-1 and TRBJ2-7, is KAGVTQTPRYLIKTRGQQVTLSCSPISGHRSVSWYQQTPGQGLQFLFEYFSETQRNKGNFPGRFSGRQFSNSRSEMNVSTLELGDSALYLCASSPEGSEQYFGPGTRLTVT.

The chain is built from TRBV14 and TRBJ2-1; TCRdb proposes TRBD1, but this gene call is untestable without DNA. This CDR3 has 15 residues. Germline V gives CDR1 SGHDN, CDR2 FVKESK. The CDR3 region is CASSLLHMGADEQFF.

This chain joins TRBV7-8 and TRBJ1-1; TCRdb's D call, TRBD1, is unchecked because there is no DNA. CDR3 length equals 15 residues. Germline V lookup: CDR1 SGHVS, CDR2 FQNEAQ. The CDR3 here is CASSLELAGSTEAFF.

V usage is TRBV4-1 and J usage is TRBJ2-3; the D call from TCRdb, TRBD2, cannot be confirmed without DNA. Germline lookup yields CDR1 MGHRA and CDR2 YSYEKL. The CDR3 extends over 16 amino acids. CDR3 loop: CASSQGTSGSTDTQYF.

This chain uses TRBV7-9 with TRBJ2-1; lacking DNA, the TRBD2 call made by TCRdb goes unchecked. Germline-derived CDR1 and CDR2 are SEHNR and FQNEAQ (reference sequence). This CDR3 contains 15 residues. The CDR3 sequence: CASSSSAGESHEQFF. The full variable domain, its missing parts supplied by reference TRBV7-9 and TRBJ2-1, is DTGVSQNPRHKITKRGQNVTFRCDPISEHNRLYWYRQTLGQGPEFLTYFQNEAQLEKSRLLSDRFSAERPKGSFSTLEIQRTEQGDSAMYLCASSSSAGESHEQFFGPGTRLTVL.

The chain combines TRBV7-9 with TRBJ2-7; TCRdb's assignment of TRBD1 cannot be checked, as there is no DNA. There are 16 residues in the CDR3. CDR1 and CDR2 (germline): SEHNR, FQNEAQ (reference sequence). CDR3 region: CASSSVTAGISYEQYF.

This chain links TRBV5-1 with TRBJ2-1; TCRdb proposes TRBD2, but this gene call is untestable without DNA. Germline V lookup: CDR1 SGHRS, CDR2 YFSETQ. This CDR3 spans 16 amino acids. Here the CDR3 reads CASSGGLALTYNEQFF.

The chain is built from TRBV29-1 and TRBJ2-7. The V gene's germline CDR1 is SQVTM and CDR2 ANQGSEA. This CDR3 comprises 12 residues. This CDR3 reads CSVEDSLYEQYF.

The chain is built from TRBV15 and TRBJ1-2; TCRdb selects TRBD1, and the lack of DNA leaves this call unchecked. Looked up from germline, CDR1 is LNHNV and CDR2 is YYDKDF (reference sequence). The CDR3 is 18 amino acids. This CDR3 is CATSRDLRRQGINYGYTF.

The chain carries TRBV7-9 and TRBJ2-5; TCRdb returns TRBD1, unconfirmable since there is no DNA. CDR3 length equals 19 residues. Germline V gene data show CDR1 as SEHNR and CDR2 as FQNEAQ (reference sequence). The CDR3 region is CASSDYPGQGTASPGTQYF.

The rearrangement uses TRBV14 and TRBJ1-2; TCRdb names TRBD1, which stays unverified in the absence of DNA. CDR1 is SGHDN and CDR2 is FVKESK in the germline V gene. The CDR3 is 15 amino acids. The chain's CDR3 is CASSQGQGANYGYTF. The variable domain in full, completed from reference TRBV14 and TRBJ1-2, reads EAGVTQFPSHSVIEKGQTVTLRCDPISGHDNLYWYRRVMGKEIKFLLHFVKESKQDESGMPNNRFLAERTGGTYSTLKVQPAELEDSGVYFCASSQGQGANYGYTFGSGTRLTVV.

J is TRBJ1-2 and V is TRBV5-1; without DNA, the TCRdb call of TRBD1 cannot be checked. The germline V gene has CDR1 SGHRS and CDR2 YFSETQ. The CDR3 sequence is 15 residues long. The CDR3: CASSPEGVPGYGYTF.

This sequence joins TRBV30 and TRBJ1-2. Germline lookup yields CDR1 GTSNPN and CDR2 SVGIG (reference sequence). The CDR3 is 12 amino acids. This chain's CDR3 is CAWSSPAAGYTF.

This sequence joins TRBV4-2 and TRBJ2-4; with no DNA, the TCRdb D assignment of TRBD1 cannot be verified. Germline CDR1 is LGHNA and CDR2 is YNFKEQ. There are 18 residues in the CDR3. CDR3 residues: CASSQEGEPGTSKNIQYF.

This sequence joins TRBV7-9 and TRBJ2-1; without DNA, the TCRdb call of TRBD2 cannot be checked. In germline, CDR1 is SEHNR, CDR2 FQNEAQ (reference sequence). The CDR3 consists of 13 residues. CDR3 region: CASSPPSYNEQFF. Filled out from reference TRBV7-9 and TRBJ2-1, the complete variable domain reads DTGVSQNPRHKITKRGQNVTFRCDPISEHNRLYWYRQTLGQGPEFLTYFQNEAQLEKSRLLSDRFSAERPKGSFSTLEIQRTEQGDSAMYLCASSPPSYNEQFFGPGTRLTVL.

V is TRBV4-1 and J is TRBJ2-7; absent DNA, TCRdb's TRBD2 call cannot be checked. The CDR3 totals 17 residues. The germline V gene has CDR1 MGHRA and CDR2 YSYEKL. CDR3 sequence reads: CASSQNVQAEGYYEQYF.

The rearrangement uses TRBV12-3 or TRBV12-4 and TRBJ2-5; no DNA is available, so the TRBD1 call from TCRdb remains unchecked. CDR3 size: 14 residues. The CDR3 loop is CASSSSGFGETQYF.

This chain's CDR3 is CSVPTSGGLDTQYF. V gene TRBV29-1 combines with J gene TRBJ2-3; absent DNA, TCRdb's TRBD2 call cannot be checked. The CDR3 length is 14 residues. Germline lookup yields CDR1 SQVTM and CDR2 ANQGSEA.

This chain links TRBV5-4 with TRBJ2-7; TCRdb designates TRBD2, a call that cannot be tested without DNA. This CDR3 is 15 amino acids long. From germline, CDR1 is SGHNT and CDR2 YYREEE (reference sequence). The CDR3 spells CASSLGSGAAYEQYF.

This chain connects TRBV7-2 to TRBJ2-7; TCRdb indicates TRBD1, and absent DNA this call remains unverified. Per the germline V gene, CDR1 is SGHTA and CDR2 is FQGNSA. This CDR3 comprises 17 residues. The CDR3 reads CASSDPPPRGSSYEQYF.

V usage is TRBV28 and J usage is TRBJ1-2. The V gene's germline CDR1 is MDHEN and CDR2 SYDVKM. This CDR3 has 14 residues. The CDR3 reads CASSFWGANYGYTF.